This T cell receptor (beta chain) was profiled in a study of T cell changes during pregnancy in multiple sclerosis (dated by TCRdb to the late 2010s). Background on the whole study: Changes in the T cell repertoire over the course of pregnancy were examined in this study in women with multiple sclerosis.

Library creation used the immunoSEQ multiplex PCR assay. This is the immuneACCESS table as TCRdb keeps it, with only in-frame sequences that have V and J called. A part of the clones is gone; compared with another copy, unresolved V genes explain less than half, and the rest is unexplained. The sample table contains roughly 69,000 clones; only one count was recorded for around nine tenths of them. The ten biggest clones cover 0.25% to 0.3% of the sample. The trim is 0 bases for V and 5 bases for J, with a gap of 14 bases between the germline ends. The cysteine opens and the phenylalanine closes a CDR3 of 15 amino acids. Only the CDR3 DNA is retained, 45 bases long and in frame from the first base. Via the germline V gene (reference sequence), CDR1 is SGHNT and CDR2 YYREEE. With respect to this clone: The antigen it recognizes is unknown. No clone much larger than this one lies a single base away; base qualities are absent.

The sequence was obtained from a female donor in good health, enrolled as a control in a pregnancy study. The rearrangement combines TRBV5-4 with TRBJ2-5, with TRBD1 perhaps the D gene, on 5 matching bases. The starting material was CD4+ T cells from peripheral blood mononuclear cells, obtained in the third trimester of pregnancy. The CDR3 here reads CASSLEGVRLETQYF. The nucleotide sequence reads as follows: TGTGCCAGCAGCTTGGAAGGGGTTCGTTTGGAGACCCAGTACTTC. Extended through the reference TRBV5-4 and TRBJ2-5 proteins, this CDR3 yields the full variable domain: ETGVTQSPTHLIKTRGQQVTLRCSSQSGHNTVSWYQQALGQGPQFIFQYYREEENGRGNFPPRFSGLQFPNYSSELNVNALELDDSALYLCASSLEGVRLETQYFGPGTRLLVL.